This T cell receptor (beta chain) emerged from a study of CD8 T cells in Susac syndrome. Concerning this clonotype: What it binds is unknown.

Sequencing of TCR beta was performed on blood CD8+ and CD4+ T cells. The CD8+ and CD4+ T cells were negatively isolated, with the TEMRA cells enriched by FACS. With random hexamers, 0.5 to 1 ug RNA was reverse transcribed. TCR beta CDR3 was amplified by immunoSEQ multiplex PCR. This amplification extended across 54 Vbeta and 13 Jbeta segments. Via MiXCR, TCRdb re-called the immunoSEQ multiplex PCR reads, giving one row per CDR3 protein. The sample has around 200,000 distinct CDR3 sequences, more than 85% seen once; the top ten hold 0.082%. The CDR3 runs 15 residues. The ends were cut back, 7 bases at V and 8 bases at J, with 23 bases in the middle. Germline values: CDR1 LNHDA, CDR2 SQIVND (reference sequence). Study observations and caveats: It was acknowledged by the study that relatively few individuals were included in its TCR sequencing and HLA analysis.

J is TRBJ1-2 and V is TRBV19; D gene uncertain. The source is a human donor with multiple sclerosis. The sample taken for sequencing was CD4+ T cells from PBMCs. CDR3 DNA sequence: TGTGCCAGTACCTCCCCGGGGAGGGCGTCCTCCGGCTACACCTTC. As protein: CASTSPGRASSGYTF. Using reference TRBV19 and TRBJ1-2 for the parts outside the CDR3, the full variable domain is DGGITQSPKYLFRKEGQNVTLSCEQNLNHDAMYWYRQDPGQGLRLIYYSQIVNDFQKGDIAEGYSVSREKKESFPLTVTSAQKNPTAFYLCASTSPGRASSGYTFGSGTRLTVV.